This T cell receptor beta chain was obtained from a study of blood T cell repertoires in COVID-19. For the study at large: Nucleic acid was either cDNA or gDNA, and it came from T cells, B-cell-depleted T cells, or PBMCs.

This clone appeared once. How the authors handled the data: Amplifying reference gene primers gave estimates of nucleated cell counts. This table comes from immunoSEQ multiplex PCR, and its TCRdb copy is limited to in-frame clones, with some not included. From that table come the V and J calls and clone size; the DNA was used to work out D and trimming. The table has 150,000 to 200,000 clones, 80% seen once; the top ten hold 5.5% to 8.5%. The origin of this receptor is a man aged 60-69 years with acute or convalescent COVID-19. The material sequenced was peripheral blood.

The chain's CDR3 is CASSQGVLGGDGYTF. The CDR3 nucleotides read TGCGCCAGCAGCCAAGGAGTGTTAGGGGGTGATGGCTACACCTTC. The chain has TRBV4-3 and TRBJ1-2, with D tentatively TRBD1 (6 bases). The germline CDR1 and CDR2 sequences are LGHNA and YSLEER. The CDR3 loop spans 15 amino acids. Trimming took 1 base from V and 6 from J, leaving 15 bases between them.